Listed here are 20 T cell receptor beta chains from one sample, sequenced in a study of CD8 T cells in Susac syndrome (dated by TCRdb to between 2018 and 2020). The protocol used for the library was the immunoSEQ multiplex PCR assay. RNA was extracted with the RNeasy kit and about 0.45 to 1 ug was reverse transcribed using random hexamers. TCRdb trimmed the raw reads at Q25, called clones with MiXCR and kept productive beta chains. For every CDR3 protein sequence, its rows merge into one entry that carries the most common genes and DNA. The sample has over 300,000 distinct CDR3 sequences on record, 90% to 95% of them singletons. The ten largest clones capture roughly 0.064% of the sample. The sample was CD4+ T cells from PBMCs. The receptors derive from a human donor with multiple sclerosis.

The rearrangement joins TRBV20-1 to TRBJ1-2; D unresolved. CDR3 length equals 11 residues. The V gene's germline CDR1 is DFQATT and CDR2 SNEGSKA (reference sequence). The V end lost 2 bases, the J end lost 6 bases, and 7 bases lay between the germline ends. The CDR3 DNA reads as TGCAGTGCTAGACTCCCAAATGGCTACACCTTC. This codes for CSARLPNGYTF.

This chain uses TRBV3-1 with TRBJ2-3, with 10 positions matching TRBD2. Per germline, CDR1 LGHDT and CDR2 YNNKEL (reference sequence). The V segment lost 4 bases and the J segment 2 bases; nucleotides outside the gene matches: 15. CDR3 length: 19 amino acids. The CDR3 here is CASSRGVPSGGGATDTQYF. CDR3 bases: TGTGCCAGCAGCCGTGGGGTCCCTAGCGGGGGTGGTGCCACAGATACGCAGTATTTT.

The rearrangement joins TRBV23-1 to TRBJ2-3; D may be TRBD1 or TRBD2 (6 bases each). TRBV23-1 is classed as an ORF, of uncertain function. CDR3 length equals 16 residues. V lost 0 bases to trimming and J lost 2 bases, with 12 bases between them. This chain's CDR3 is CASSQSGGLHTDTQYF. Here the CDR3 DNA reads TGCGCCAGCAGTCAATCGGGGGGCCTTCACACAGATACGCAGTATTTT.

The rearrangement joins TRBV20-1 to TRBJ2-7; 9 bases align to TRBD1. This CDR3 contains 15 residues. The germline gives CDR1 DFQATT, CDR2 SNEGSKA (reference sequence). Germline trimming cut 6 bases from V and 3 bases from J; bases unmatched to any gene: 12. In DNA, the CDR3 is TGCAGTGCGCATGACAGGGGGGGCAGTCTCTACGAGCAGTACTTC. Its translation: CSAHDRGGSLYEQYF.

The chain links TRBV20-1 to TRBJ1-3; TRBD1 matches 7 bases. CDR3 length: 14 amino acids. Germline CDR1 DFQATT, CDR2 SNEGSKA (reference sequence). The V segment lost 1 base and the J segment 8 bases; nucleotides outside the gene matches: 8. Written as DNA, the CDR3 is TGCAGTGCTAGAGTTTCGACAGGGAGTGACACCATATATTTT. Translation gives CSARVSTGSDTIYF.

The rearrangement joins TRBV20-1 to TRBJ2-5, with D perhaps TRBD1 (6 bases). This CDR3 contains 13 residues. Germline loops: CDR1 DFQATT, CDR2 SNEGSKA (reference sequence). V was pared by 5 bases and J by 7 bases, with 17 bases between. The CDR3 is CSAHGQPGGTQYF. In DNA, the CDR3 is TGCAGTGCTCACGGACAGCCGGGTGGGACCCAGTACTTC.

CDR3 sequence reads: CASSLVPGRGTEAFF. The CDR3 coding sequence is TGTGCCAGCAGCTTAGTCCCAGGGAGGGGTACTGAAGCTTTCTTT. J is TRBJ1-1 and V is TRBV11-2, with a weak D call TRBD1 (5 bases). Germline V gene lookup returns CDR1 SGHAT and CDR2 FQNNGV. Trimming pared 1 base from V and 5 bases from J, leaving 14 bases between. The CDR3 covers 15 residues.

V gene TRBV29-1 combines with J gene TRBJ2-5; D tentatively fits TRBD1 or TRBD2 (5 bases each). The V gene's germline CDR1 is SQVTM and CDR2 ANQGSEA. There are 13 residues in the CDR3. V lost 5 bases, J lost 6 bases, and 16 bases lay in between. Here the CDR3 reads CSVRPGPWQTQYF. The CDR3 nucleotides are TGCAGCGTTCGACCGGGGCCTTGGCAGACCCAGTACTTC.

The rearrangement links TRBV30 to TRBJ2-1; TRBD2 matches 8 bases. CDR1 and CDR2 (germline): GTSNPN, SVGIG (reference sequence). The CDR3 is 14 amino acids. Trimming removed 3 bases from V and 9 bases from J; junction bases left unmatched: 10. The CDR3 DNA reads as TGTGCCTGGAGGCCGCCGGGGAGCGGGGGTGAGCAGTTCTTC. This codes for CAWRPPGSGGEQFF.

This chain uses TRBV12-3 or TRBV12-4 with TRBJ1-1; D is ambiguous. Trimming took 4 bases from V and 11 from J, leaving 17 bases between them. This CDR3 is 13 amino acids long. CDR3 nucleotide sequence: TGTGCCAGCAGTTCGTCCCAACCGGAGCATGCTTTCTTT. Translating it yields CASSSSQPEHAFF.

As DNA, the CDR3 is TGTGCCAGCAGTGAGAGGGTAGGGGCTTATGGCTACACCTTC. It is translated as CASSERVGAYGYTF. The chain uses TRBV2 and TRBJ1-2, with D possibly matching TRBD1 (5 bases). Trimming left V 3 bases short and J 5 bases short, with 13 bases between. Germline CDR1 reads SNHLY; CDR2 reads FYNNEI. The CDR3 extends over 14 amino acids.

This clonotype occurred once. J is TRBJ1-1 and V is TRBV20-1; D not resolved. The CDR3 contains 13 residues. In germline, CDR1 is DFQATT, CDR2 SNEGSKA (reference sequence). V lost 4 bases, J lost 1 base, and 10 bases lay in between. This CDR3 reads CSAKEGGNTEAFF. Written as DNA, the CDR3 is TGCAGTGCTAAAGAGGGAGGGAACACTGAAGCTTTCTTT.

The V gene is TRBV11-2, the J gene TRBJ2-3; 9 nucleotides match TRBD1. The CDR3 sequence is 17 residues long. Trimming at V came to 5 bases and at J to 0 bases, leaving 9 bases not matched to a gene. From germline, CDR1 is SGHAT and CDR2 FQNNGV. Here the CDR3 reads CASSRAPGQGSTDTQYF. CDR3 coding DNA: TGTGCCAGCAGCCGAGCCCCGGGACAGGGAAGCACAGATACGCAGTATTTT.

The chain is built from TRBV30 and TRBJ1-1; D gene uncertain. Germline V gene lookup returns CDR1 GTSNPN and CDR2 SVGIG (reference sequence). The length of the CDR3 is 13 residues. Trimming removed 0 bases from V and 6 bases from J, with 11 bases in between. CDR3 sequence: CAWSVRVGAEAFF. The CDR3 nucleotides are TGTGCCTGGAGTGTACGAGTAGGAGCTGAAGCTTTCTTT.

V and J are TRBV20-1 and TRBJ1-2; 8 positions agree with TRBD1. The CDR3 contains 14 residues. Per germline, CDR1 DFQATT and CDR2 SNEGSKA (reference sequence). V gave up 5 bases and J gave up 6 bases; unmatched junction bases: 11. The CDR3 protein is CSAPVGTGINGYTF. Written as DNA, the CDR3 is TGCAGTGCTCCAGTCGGGACAGGCATAAATGGCTACACCTTC.

J is TRBJ2-7 and V is TRBV20-1; no clear D gene. CDR1 is DFQATT and CDR2 is SNEGSKA in the germline V gene (reference sequence). The CDR3 length is 11 residues. Trimming removed 5 bases at V and 0 bases at J, with 5 bases between. The CDR3 reads CSALSSYEQYF. For the CDR3, the DNA is TGCAGTGCTCTTAGCTCCTACGAGCAGTACTTC.

The chain combines TRBV7-9 with TRBJ1-2; the match to TRBD1 covers 7 bases. Per the germline V gene, CDR1 is SEHNR and CDR2 is FQNEAQ (reference sequence). The CDR3 loop spans 14 amino acids. J was trimmed by 4 bases and V by 5 bases; bases with no gene match: 7. CDR3: CASSRPGTAYGYTF. The CDR3 region has the DNA TGTGCCAGCAGCCGCCCCGGGACAGCCTATGGCTACACCTTC.

V is TRBV24-1 and J is TRBJ2-5; unclear D gene. Per the germline V gene, CDR1 is KGHDR and CDR2 is SFDVKD. The CDR3 is 15 residues long. The germline V and J ends were trimmed by 2 bases and 5 bases, with 14 bases remaining between them. CDR3 loop: CATSDSLKAWETQYF. As DNA, the CDR3 is TGTGCCACCAGTGATTCCCTCAAGGCTTGGGAGACCCAGTACTTC.

CDR3 amino acids: CSAREPGTDTQYF. In DNA, the CDR3 is TGCAGTGCTAGAGAGCCGGGCACAGATACGCAGTATTTT. V gene TRBV20-1 combines with J gene TRBJ2-3, with D hard to call. Germline assignment: CDR1 DFQATT and CDR2 SNEGSKA (reference sequence). The CDR3 runs to 13 residues. V gave up 0 bases and J gave up 1 base, with 5 bases separating them.

The chain is built from TRBV7-2 and TRBJ2-3, with 8 bases identical to TRBD2. This CDR3 has 17 amino acids. Germline V CDR1 and CDR2: SGHTA, FQGNSA. The V and J ends lost 2 bases and 4 bases, in that order; junction bases with no gene match: 11. Written as DNA, the CDR3 is TGTGCCAGCAGCTTAAGTCTTGCGGGAGGTGGGGCAGATACGCAGTATTTT. This translates into CASSLSLAGGGADTQYF.